These T cell receptor beta chains were read from a single sample in a study of blood T cell repertoires in COVID-19. Profiling relied on immunoSEQ multiplex PCR, and the TCRdb table lists in-frame clones only, not all of them. The data hold a few hundred thousand clones, with approximately 84% observed a single time. The sample comprised PBMCs or T cells enriched from blood (not recorded which). The source of these receptors is a woman between 18 and 30 years old who had recovered from COVID-19. Each CDR3 is given with its conserved first and last residue. The order of the fields is V gene, clone size, D gene, J gene, CDR3 DNA, CDR3 protein. D genes are given only for firm matches. The size entry is marked missing in some rows and otherwise reads once, few, many or a size class.

TRBV28	NA	TRBD1	TRBJ1-1	TGTGCCAGCAGTTTGGTTGACAGGGGCGAAGCTTTCTTT	CASSLVDRGEAFF
TRBV9	NA	TRBD1	TRBJ1-2	TGTGCCAGCAGCGCCGGGACAGTTAGGACTTATAACTATGGCTACACCTTC	CASSAGTVRTYNYGYTF
TRBV6-1	NA	NA	TRBJ2-2	TGTGCCAGCAGTGAAGCGCGGCTAAGCGGGGAGCTGTTTTTT	CASSEARLSGELFF
TRBV3-1/TRBV3-2	NA	TRBD1	TRBJ1-2	TGTGCCAGCAGCCAACATTCGGGAGGGGGCATTGACTATGGCTACACCTTC	CASSQHSGGGIDYGYTF
TRBV3-1/TRBV3-2	NA	TRBD2	TRBJ2-3	TGTGCCAGCAGCCAAGATAATTCGGGAGGGCCGTTGTATTTT	CASSQDNSGGPLYF
TRBV5-1	NA	NA	TRBJ1-1	TGCGCCAGCAGCTTGGGCCCCGGGGGCACTGAAGCTTTCTTT	CASSLGPGGTEAFF
TRBV28	NA	NA	TRBJ2-7	TGTGCCAGCAGTTTAATTAATGGCGGGCAGGAGCAGTACTTC	CASSLINGGQEQYF
TRBV19	NA	TRBD1	TRBJ2-5	TGTGCCAGTAGTACCTACAGGGGGCCCCAAGAGACCCAGTACTTC	CASSTYRGPQETQYF
TRBV19	few	TRBD1	TRBJ2-5	TGTGCCAGTAGTAGCGGACAGGGGATCGGAGAGACCCAGTACTTC	CASSSGQGIGETQYF
TRBV6-5	NA	NA	TRBJ2-4	TGTGCCAGCAGTTCAACGTGGGCACCAAACATTCAGTACTTC	CASSSTWAPNIQYF
TRBV27	once	TRBD1	TRBJ2-2	TGTGCCAGCAGTTTACTCGGGACAGGGGGCCCCGGGGAGCTGTTTTTT	CASSLLGTGGPGELFF
TRBV28	NA	NA	TRBJ1-2	TGTGCCAGCCATCCCCCGGCAGGCAGGGCGAACTATGGCTACACCTTC	CASHPPAGRANYGYTF
TRBV11-2	NA	NA	TRBJ2-2	TGTGCCAGCAGCGAATCGGGACTTAGCACCGGGGAGCTGTTTTTT	CASSESGLSTGELFF
TRBV27	NA	TRBD1	TRBJ1-2	TGTGCCAGCAGGGAACAGGGGGACTATGGCTACACCTTC	CASREQGDYGYTF
TRBV7-8	NA	TRBD2	TRBJ2-5	TGTGCCAGCAGCAGGACTAGCGGCAGAAAAGAGACCCAGTACTTC	CASSRTSGRKETQYF
TRBV4-1	NA	NA	TRBJ2-1	TGCGCCAGCAGCCAAGCTTGGGCCAATGAGCAGTTCTTC	CASSQAWANEQFF